A single sample is the source of the 5 T cell receptor beta chains below, sequenced in a study of T cells in pancreatic ductal adenocarcinoma. Clones were sequenced by immunoSEQ multiplex PCR, and TCRdb holds only the in-frame ones, with some missing. The sample includes approximately 19,000 clones, around nine tenths seen only once; the top ten take 0.94%. Selected pancreatic ductal adenocarcinoma patients had undergone surgery without neoadjuvant therapy. The sample taken for sequencing was PBMCs. These receptors came from a human donor with pancreatic ductal adenocarcinoma.

This clone has a handful of counts. This rearrangement joins TRBV9 to TRBJ1-2, with 9 bases that match TRBD1. Trimming at V came to 3 bases and at J to 4 bases, leaving 7 bases not matched to a gene. CDR1 is SGDLS and CDR2 is YYNGEE in the germline V gene. The CDR3 sequence is 15 residues long. The CDR3 spells CASSEGQGTTYGYTF. The CDR3 DNA sequence: TGTGCCAGCAGCGAGGGACAGGGAACCACCTATGGCTACACCTTC.

The chain has TRBV2 and TRBJ1-4, with D possibly TRBD1 on 6 matching bases. The CDR3 runs 15 residues. Germline CDR1 reads SNHLY; CDR2 reads FYNNEI. V lost 6 bases and J lost 14, with 25 bases in between. The CDR3 region is CASSKEATGRSYLFF. The DNA of the CDR3 is TGTGCCAGCAGCAAAGAAGCAACAGGGCGCTCCTACCTGTTTTTT.

This chain uses TRBV5-4 with TRBJ2-5; the match to TRBD2 covers 10 bases. V shed 2 bases and J 5 bases; nucleotides not matched to a gene: 6. The CDR3 has 15 residues. The germline V gene encodes CDR1 SGHNT and CDR2 YYREEE (reference sequence). The CDR3: CASSFRLAGVETQYF. The DNA of the CDR3 is TGTGCCAGCAGCTTTCGGCTAGCGGGGGTGGAGACCCAGTACTTC.

This chain connects TRBV7-7 to TRBJ2-1, with 9 bases that match TRBD2. The CDR3 length is 16 residues. Germline V gene lookup returns CDR1 SSHAT and CDR2 FNYEAQ (reference sequence). The junction had 5 bases not matched to a gene; V was cut back by 1 base and J by 4 bases. The CDR3 nucleotides are TGTGCCAGCAGCTTAGGCCCTAGCGGGATTTACAATGAGCAGTTCTTC. It codes for CASSLGPSGIYNEQFF.

The V gene is TRBV4-2, the J gene TRBJ2-1; TRBD2 matches 9 bases. V lost 2 bases, J lost 1 base, and 6 bases stayed unmatched. The germline gives CDR1 LGHNA, CDR2 YNFKEQ. There are 17 residues in the CDR3. The CDR3 nucleotides are TGTGCCAGCAGCCAAATTCCAGCGGGGGGTTCCTACAATGAGCAGTTCTTC. This codes for CASSQIPAGGSYNEQFF.